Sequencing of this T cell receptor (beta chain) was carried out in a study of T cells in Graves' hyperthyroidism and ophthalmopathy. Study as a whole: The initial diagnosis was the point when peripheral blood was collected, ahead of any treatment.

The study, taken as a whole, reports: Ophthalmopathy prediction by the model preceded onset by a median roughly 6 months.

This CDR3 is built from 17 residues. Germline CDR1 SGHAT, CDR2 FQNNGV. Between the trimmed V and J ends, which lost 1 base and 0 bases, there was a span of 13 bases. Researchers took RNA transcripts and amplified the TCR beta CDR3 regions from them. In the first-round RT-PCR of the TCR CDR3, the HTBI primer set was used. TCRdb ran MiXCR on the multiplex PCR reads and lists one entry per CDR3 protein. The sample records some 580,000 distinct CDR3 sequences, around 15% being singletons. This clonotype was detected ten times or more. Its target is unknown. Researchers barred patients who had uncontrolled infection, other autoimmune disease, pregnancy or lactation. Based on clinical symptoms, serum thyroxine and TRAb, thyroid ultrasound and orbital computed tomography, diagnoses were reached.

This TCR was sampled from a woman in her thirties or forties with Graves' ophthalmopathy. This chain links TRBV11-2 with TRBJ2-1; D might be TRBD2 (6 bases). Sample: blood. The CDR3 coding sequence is TGTGCCAGCAGCTTAGGGGGTAGCGGAAGCTCCTACAATGAGCAGTTCTTC. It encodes CASSLGGSGSSYNEQFF.